These 27 T cell receptor beta chains were sequenced from one sample in a study of cytomegalovirus exposure and HLA in healthy donors. PCR involved 60 Vbeta and 13 Jbeta primers. TCRdb's copy holds only in-frame clones and misses some; the assay was immunoSEQ multiplex PCR. The sample includes 110,000 to 150,000 clones. Sequenced material: PBMCs. These TCRs come from a man between 40 and 49 years old in good health and CMV-seronegative.

V gene TRBV5-6 combines with J gene TRBJ1-2, with 8 bases identical to TRBD1. Germline V gene sequence: CDR1 SGHDT, CDR2 YYEEEE. The CDR3 is made up of 15 amino acids. With 3 bases clipped from V and 4 bases from J, the junction kept 8 bases outside the gene matches. CDR3 loop: CASSYGTGDPYGYTF. The CDR3 bases are TGTGCCAGCAGCTACGGGACAGGTGATCCCTATGGCTACACCTTC.

The V and J genes are TRBV15 and TRBJ1-5; 7 bases are a match to TRBD1. CDR1 is LNHNV and CDR2 is YYDKDF in the germline V gene (reference sequence). V dropped 4 bases and J dropped 1; count of bases not matched to a gene: 16. This CDR3 comprises 19 residues. The CDR3 loop is CATSTWGPTVRGSNQPQHF. The DNA for the CDR3 is TGTGCCACCAGCACATGGGGCCCGACAGTCAGGGGGAGCAATCAGCCCCAGCATTTT.

V usage is TRBV18 and J usage is TRBJ2-7; 9 bases agree with TRBD1. With V trimmed by 3 bases and J by 7 bases, 7 bases remained unmatched. CDR1 and CDR2 (germline): KGHSH, LQKENI. The CDR3 spans 14 residues. This CDR3 reads CASSPPGTGMEQYF. CDR3 bases: TGTGCCAGCTCACCCCCCGGGACAGGGATGGAGCAGTACTTC.

This chain joins TRBV7-3 and TRBJ2-3, with 13 positions matching TRBD2. The germline V gene has CDR1 SGHTA and CDR2 FQGTGA. The CDR3 consists of 17 residues. Trimming cost V 5 bases and J 6 bases; bases outside gene matches: 11. The DNA for the CDR3 is TGTGCCAGCAGCCCCCGTCCGGGACTAGCGGGGATGGATACGCAGTATTTT. This codes for CASSPRPGLAGMDTQYF.

The rearrangement joins TRBV6-5 to TRBJ1-6; TRBD1 matches at 9 bases. This CDR3 contains 16 residues. The germline V gene has CDR1 MNHEY and CDR2 SVGAGI. V shed 0 bases and J 8 bases; nucleotides not matched to a gene: 5. The CDR3 DNA sequence: TGTGCCAGCAGTTACTCTTCTGGGACAGGGCATTCACCCCTCCACTTT. This translates into CASSYSSGTGHSPLHF.

The chain carries TRBV7-8 and TRBJ2-7, with D tentatively TRBD2 (6 bases). CDR3 length: 15 residues. Germline CDR1 and CDR2: SGHVS and FQNEAQ. V lost 1 base, J lost 3 bases, and 13 bases lay in between. CDR3 amino acids: CASSLDGRTYYEQYF. CDR3 DNA sequence: TGTGCCAGCAGCTTAGACGGGAGAACTTACTACGAGCAGTACTTC.

CDR3 in amino acids: CSVEEGLGEKLFF. In nucleotides, the CDR3 is TGCAGCGTTGAAGAGGGCCTGGGTGAAAAACTGTTTTTT. The V gene is TRBV29-1, the J gene TRBJ1-4; no firm D call. Germline-derived CDR1 and CDR2 are SQVTM and ANQGSEA. The CDR3 has 13 residues. Deletions cut 0 bases from V and 7 bases from J, with 9 bases between.

The V call is TRBV5-1, the J call TRBJ2-5; weak D call: TRBD1 (6 bases). The ends were cut back, 2 bases at V and 1 base at J, with 15 bases in the middle. The germline V gene has CDR1 SGHRS and CDR2 YFSETQ. This CDR3 has 16 residues. CDR3 DNA sequence: TGCGCCAGCAGCTTTCTGGGGGCGCAATTCCAAGAGACCCAGTACTTC. Translated, it gives CASSFLGAQFQETQYF. Full variable domain (outside the CDR3, taken from reference TRBV5-1 and TRBJ2-5): KAGVTQTPRYLIKTRGQQVTLSCSPISGHRSVSWYQQTPGQGLQFLFEYFSETQRNKGNFPGRFSGRQFSNSRSEMNVSTLELGDSALYLCASSFLGAQFQETQYFGPGTRLLVL.

This chain links TRBV7-3 with TRBJ2-1, with 9 bases aligning to TRBD1. With V trimmed by 5 bases and J by 7 bases, 12 bases remained unmatched. The germline gives CDR1 SGHTA, CDR2 FQGTGA. This CDR3 comprises 16 residues. The DNA for the CDR3 is TGTGCCAGCAGCCAACCCCCGGGACAGGGCCTGAATGAGCAGTTCTTC. This codes for CASSQPPGQGLNEQFF.

Concerning this clone itself: Other DNA sequences in this sample translate to the same CDR3. V and J are TRBV6-6 and TRBJ1-5; D not certain. The germline gives CDR1 MNHNY, CDR2 SVGAGI (reference sequence). The CDR3 is made up of 14 amino acids. The CDR3 reads CATRGGFSNQPQHF. The CDR3 DNA is TGTGCTACACGAGGTGGATTCAGCAATCAGCCCCAGCATTTT.

The rearrangement uses TRBV7-3 and TRBJ1-2; D might be TRBD1 (6 bases). The CDR3 is made up of 14 amino acids. V was shortened by 1 base and J by 5 bases, with 11 bases between the two germline ends. Germline V CDR1 and CDR2: SGHTA, FQGTGA. The CDR3 bases are TGTGCCAGCAGCTTAAACAGGGATAATTATGGCTACACCTTC. The encoded protein is CASSLNRDNYGYTF.

The chain links TRBV9 to TRBJ1-4, with 10 bases that match TRBD1. The V segment lost 3 bases and the J segment 0 bases; nucleotides outside the gene matches: 5. The CDR3 length is 17 residues. CDR1 SGDLS and CDR2 YYNGEE come from the germline V gene. CDR3 DNA: TGTGCCAGCAGCGGCGGGACAGGGGTCGCAACTAATGAAAAACTGTTTTTT. Its protein is CASSGGTGVATNEKLFF. The full variable domain, its missing parts supplied by reference TRBV9 and TRBJ1-4, is DSGVTQTPKHLITATGQRVTLRCSPRSGDLSVYWYQQSLDQGLQFLIQYYNGEERAKGNILERFSAQQFPDLHSELNLSSLELGDSALYFCASSGGTGVATNEKLFFGSGTQLSVL.

J is TRBJ2-5 and V is TRBV21-1; the DNA was not used to check the table's D call, TRBD2. TRBV21-1 represents a pseudogene. This CDR3 contains 15 residues. CDR3 nucleotides: TGTGCCAGCAGCAAAAAGGGACTAGCGGAAGAGACCCAGTACTTC. It codes for CASSKKGLAEETQYF.

Written as DNA, the CDR3 is TGTGCCAGCAGCTTGGAAGGGGCCGCCGGTGGCTACACCTTC. Translation gives CASSLEGAAGGYTF. The V and J genes are TRBV5-5 and TRBJ1-2, with a tentative D call TRBD1 (5 bases). Germline V gene lookup returns CDR1 SGHKS and CDR2 YYEKEE (reference sequence). The ends were cut back, 0 bases at V and 7 bases at J, with 13 bases in the middle. CDR3 size: 14 residues.

The chain uses TRBV27 and TRBJ2-1; D remains unclear. The V and J ends lost 3 bases and 11 bases respectively, with 17 bases between them. Germline loops: CDR1 MNHEY, CDR2 SMNVEV (reference sequence). The CDR3 sequence is 14 residues long. Here the CDR3 DNA reads TGTGCCAGCAGTTTCCTCGACATATCTGGCAAGCAGTTCTTC. Residues: CASSFLDISGKQFF.

The genes are TRBV19 and TRBJ2-3; 11 nucleotides line up with TRBD1. With V trimmed by 3 bases and J by 3 bases, 2 bases remained unmatched. This CDR3 region has 15 residues. Germline V gives CDR1 LNHDA, CDR2 SQIVND (reference sequence). DNA for the CDR3: TGTGCCAGTAGTATTGGGACAGGGGGGACAGATACGCAGTATTTT. Its translation: CASSIGTGGTDTQYF.

The chain uses TRBV7-9 and TRBJ1-1; D may be TRBD1 (5 bases). Germline V CDR1 and CDR2: SEHNR, FQNEAQ (reference sequence). CDR3 size: 13 residues. V was shortened by 10 bases and J by 1 base, with 13 bases between the two germline ends. Here the CDR3 DNA reads TGTGCCATCCCCGGGGGGACGAACACTGAAGCTTTCTTT. Its protein product is CAIPGGTNTEAFF. Variable domain in full (rest from reference TRBV7-9 and TRBJ1-1): DTGVSQNPRHKITKRGQNVTFRCDPISEHNRLYWYRQTLGQGPEFLTYFQNEAQLEKSRLLSDRFSAERPKGSFSTLEIQRTEQGDSAMYLCAIPGGTNTEAFFGQGTRLTVV.

This chain joins TRBV7-3 and TRBJ2-1; 9 bases are a match to TRBD2. The V gene's germline CDR1 is SGHTA and CDR2 FQGTGA. The CDR3 is 16 residues long. V shed 0 bases and J 4 bases; nucleotides not matched to a gene: 4. CDR3 loop: CASSLTGLAGYNEQFF. In DNA form, the CDR3 reads TGTGCCAGCAGCTTAACGGGACTAGCAGGTTACAATGAGCAGTTCTTC.

The rearrangement links TRBV2 to TRBJ2-2, with D possibly being TRBD1 (6 bases). The V gene lost 4 bases and the J gene lost 1 base, with 19 bases spanning the gap. Germline lookup yields CDR1 SNHLY and CDR2 FYNNEI. This CDR3 has 18 residues. CDR3 DNA sequence: TGTGCCAGCAGTGGCCGGGGTTGGGGGCAGGGGAACACCGGGGAGCTGTTTTTT. Translation gives CASSGRGWGQGNTGELFF.

V usage is TRBV19 and J usage is TRBJ1-2; possible D gene TRBD1, 5 bases. V was cut by 5 bases and J by 6 bases, with 16 bases left in between. The CDR3 sequence is 14 residues long. From germline, CDR1 is LNHDA and CDR2 SQIVND (reference sequence). The CDR3 sequence: CASSLFEGANGYTF. The CDR3 DNA reads as TGTGCCAGTAGTCTCTTCGAAGGGGCGAATGGCTACACCTTC.

V and J are TRBV7-9 and TRBJ2-4, with D possibly matching TRBD2 (6 bases). In germline, CDR1 is SEHNR, CDR2 FQNEAQ (reference sequence). V was cut by 5 bases and J by 3 bases, with 17 bases left in between. This CDR3 comprises 16 residues. DNA of the CDR3: TGTGCCAGCAGCGCCCCGGGACTCAGTGACAAAAACATTCAGTACTTC. Translation gives CASSAPGLSDKNIQYF.

The gene calls are TRBV7-2 and TRBJ2-3; 8 bases match TRBD1. Germline trimming cut 4 bases from V and 1 base from J; bases unmatched to any gene: 7. This CDR3 contains 16 residues. Germline lookup yields CDR1 SGHTA and CDR2 FQGNSA. CDR3 coding DNA: TGTGCCAGCAGCTACGGACAGGGTAAGGGCACAGATACGCAGTATTTT. This encodes CASSYGQGKGTDTQYF. The complete variable domain, with remaining parts taken from reference TRBV7-2 and TRBJ2-3, reads GAGVSQSPSNKVTEKGKDVELRCDPISGHTALYWYRQSLGQGLEFLIYFQGNSAPDKSGLPSDRFSAERTGGSVSTLTIQRTQQEDSAVYLCASSYGQGKGTDTQYFGPGTRLTVL.

The gene calls are TRBV6-6 and TRBJ2-7; 8 bases map to TRBD2. The CDR3 has 13 residues. Trimming cost V 7 bases and J 7 bases; bases outside gene matches: 9. The germline gives CDR1 MNHNY, CDR2 SVGAGI (reference sequence). The DNA for the CDR3 is TGTGCCAGCACCCGGGCGGGGGGTTGGGAGCAGTACTTC. Its translation is CASTRAGGWEQYF.

The chain uses TRBV7-6 and TRBJ2-6; 8 bases align to TRBD1. CDR1 and CDR2 (germline): SGHVS, FNYEAQ. CDR3 length: 15 residues. The V gene end was trimmed by 2 bases and the J gene end by 4 bases; junction bases not matched to a gene: 1. The CDR3, as DNA: TGTGCCAGCAGCTTACAGGGGGCCGGGGCCAACGTCCTGACTTTC. Translating it yields CASSLQGAGANVLTF.

This sequence joins TRBV7-2 and TRBJ2-3; 9 positions match TRBD2. Losses at the gene ends were 5 bases for V and 4 bases for J; bases not matched to a gene: 10. The germline gives CDR1 SGHTA, CDR2 FQGNSA. The CDR3 consists of 16 residues. CDR3 region: CASSPPGLAKADTQYF. The CDR3 nucleotides are TGTGCCAGCAGCCCGCCGGGACTAGCAAAGGCAGATACGCAGTATTTT.

J is TRBJ1-2 and V is TRBV7-2; TRBD1 aligns across 7 bases. Losses at the gene ends were 5 bases for V and 8 bases for J; bases not matched to a gene: 11. The CDR3 totals 14 residues. CDR1 is SGHTA, CDR2 FQGNSA, per germline. CDR3 in amino acids: CASSPRQGNEGYTF. For the CDR3, the DNA is TGTGCCAGCAGCCCCCGACAGGGAAACGAAGGCTACACCTTC.

The rearrangement uses TRBV9 and TRBJ1-5; no definite D call. Germline-derived CDR1 and CDR2 are SGDLS and YYNGEE. CDR3 length: 14 residues. Between the trimmed V and J ends, which lost 3 bases and 7 bases, there was a span of 14 bases. The CDR3 spells CASSGSGLGQPQHF. In nucleotides, the CDR3 is TGTGCCAGCAGCGGTTCGGGGTTGGGCCAGCCCCAGCATTTT.